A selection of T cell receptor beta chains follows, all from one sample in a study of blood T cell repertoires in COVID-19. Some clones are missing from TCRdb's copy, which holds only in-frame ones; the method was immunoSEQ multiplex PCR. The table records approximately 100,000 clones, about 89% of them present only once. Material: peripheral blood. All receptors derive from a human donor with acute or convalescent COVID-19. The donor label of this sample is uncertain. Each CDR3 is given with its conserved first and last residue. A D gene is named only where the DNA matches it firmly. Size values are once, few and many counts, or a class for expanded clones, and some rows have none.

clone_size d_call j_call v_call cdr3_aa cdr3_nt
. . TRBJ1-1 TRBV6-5 CASSRYRNTEAFF TGTGCCAGCAGTCGGTACAGGAATACTGAAGCTTTCTTT
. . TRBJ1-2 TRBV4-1 CASSQLNTLNYGYTF TGCGCCAGCAGCCAATTAAACACCCTCAACTATGGCTACACCTTC
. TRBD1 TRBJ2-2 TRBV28 CASSTGQGAIITGELFF TGTGCCAGCAGTACCGGACAGGGGGCGATCATCACCGGGGAGCTGTTTTTT
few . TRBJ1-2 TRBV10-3 CAITAGTNYGYTF TGTGCCATCACCGCCGGGACAAACTATGGCTACACCTTC
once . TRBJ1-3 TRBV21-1 CASTPSRKQGAPRNTIYF TGTGCCAGCACCCCATCGAGAAAACAGGGGGCGCCTAGGAACACCATATATTTT
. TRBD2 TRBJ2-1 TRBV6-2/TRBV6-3 CASSPGTSGYNEQFF TGTGCCAGCAGTCCCGGGACTAGCGGATACAATGAGCAGTTCTTC
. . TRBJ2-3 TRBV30 CAWSSLALTDTQYF TGTGCCTGGAGTTCCTTAGCGTTGACAGATACGCAGTATTTT
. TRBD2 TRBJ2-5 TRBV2 CASGRGEETQYF TGTGCCAGCGGGAGGGGAGAAGAGACCCAGTACTTC
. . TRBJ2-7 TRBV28 CASREKYEQYF TGTGCCAGCAGGGAGAAATACGAGCAGTACTTC
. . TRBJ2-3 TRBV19 CASSIVQFTDTQYF TGTGCCAGTAGTATAGTCCAGTTCACAGATACGCAGTATTTT
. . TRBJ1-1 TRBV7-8 CASSSRWGNTEAFF TGTGCCAGCAGTTCGCGGTGGGGCAACACTGAAGCTTTCTTT
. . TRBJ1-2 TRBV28 CASSLGVSGYGYTF TGTGCCAGCAGTTTAGGGGTAAGCGGCTATGGCTACACCTTC
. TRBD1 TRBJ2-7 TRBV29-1 CSVEETTGAYEQYF TGCAGCGTTGAAGAGACGACAGGGGCCTACGAGCAGTACTTC
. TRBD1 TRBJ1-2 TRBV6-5 CASSYSTGRGFYGYTF TGTGCCAGCAGTTACTCAACGGGCAGGGGGTTCTATGGCTACACCTTC
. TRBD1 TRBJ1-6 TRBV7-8 CASSLFGRGNNSPLHF TGTGCCAGCAGCTTATTCGGCAGGGGGAATAATTCACCCCTCCACTTT
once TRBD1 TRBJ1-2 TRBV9 CASSVAGGVYYGYTF TGTGCCAGCAGCGTAGCAGGGGGCGTCTACTATGGCTACACCTTC
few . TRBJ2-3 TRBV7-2 CASSLSYGFADTQYF TGTGCCAGCAGCTTATCGTACGGGTTCGCAGATACGCAGTATTTT
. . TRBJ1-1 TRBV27 CASSLGGAAEAFF TGTGCCAGCAGTTTGGGGGGGGCCGCTGAAGCTTTCTTT
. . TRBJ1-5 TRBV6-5 CASSYSSGNQPQHF TGTGCCAGCAGTTACAGTTCGGGCAATCAGCCCCAGCATTTT
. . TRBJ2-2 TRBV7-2 CASSPDGTNTGELFF TGTGCCAGCAGCCCGGATGGGACTAACACCGGGGAGCTGTTTTTT
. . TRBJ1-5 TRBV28 CASSSPPGQPQHF TGTGCCAGCAGTAGTCCTCCGGGTCAGCCCCAGCATTTT
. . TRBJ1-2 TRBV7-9 CASSLLPRQAAERNYGYTF TGTGCCAGCAGCTTACTACCCCGACAGGCGGCGGAACGAAACTATGGCTACACCTTC
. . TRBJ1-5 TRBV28 CASSRDLRAQHF TGTGCCAGCAGTCGCGACTTGAGGGCCCAGCATTTT
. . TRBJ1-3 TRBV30 CAWSVLGGVGNTIYF TGTGCCTGGAGTGTGTTAGGGGGAGTAGGAAACACCATATATTTT